This T cell receptor (beta chain) comes out of a study of vaccination effects on CD4 cells after COVID-19. Study-level background: Wells of around 2.2 million PBMC each were grown with 8.5 to 10 IU/ml IL-2 and 8.5 to 10 ug/ml peptides.

This clone was seen once. Its specificity is unknown. Once cultured for 10 to 11 days, the cells underwent separation to obtain CD4+ T cells. According to the study, vaccine recipients showed no prior SARS-CoV-2 infection and negative nucleocapsid antibodies. Study-wide points: Marked clonal contraction was seen late after vaccination (in both infection- and vaccine-induced clones).

CDR1 and CDR2 (germline): SGHKS, YYEKEE (reference sequence). The CDR3 runs 15 residues. V trimming: 1 base; J trimming: 6 bases; junction bases outside the gene matches: 9. TCRdb's copy holds only in-frame clones and misses some; the assay was immunoSEQ multiplex PCR. This repertoire shows tens of thousands of clones, over 60% found once; its top ten account for about 2.1%. The starting material was CD4+ T cells from PBMCs cultured without peptide, obtained before COVID-19 vaccination. This receptor was obtained from a human donor who received a COVID-19 vaccine. J is TRBJ2-5 and V is TRBV5-5, with 7 bases identical to TRBD1. The CDR3 protein is CASSLLSGDRKTQYF. DNA of the CDR3: TGTGCCAGCAGCTTGTTATCTGGGGACAGAAAGACCCAGTACTTC.